Following are 28 T cell receptor beta chains from one sample sequenced in a study of OX40 agonist ivuxolimab in advanced cancers. TCRdb's copy holds only in-frame clones and misses some; the assay was immunoSEQ multiplex PCR. The sample holds about 59,000 clones, around 86% seen once. The sequenced sample was CD4+ or CD8+ T cells sorted from blood, obtained in a trial of the OX40 agonist ivuxolimab. These receptors were taken from an adult with an advanced solid tumor such as melanoma, head and neck, liver or kidney cancer.

J is TRBJ2-1 and V is TRBV4-1; D is undetermined. The CDR3 totals 16 residues. Per germline, CDR1 MGHRA and CDR2 YSYEKL. The V end was cut by 0 bases, the J end by 0 bases, with 9 bases between. CDR3 amino acids: CASSQDRSGSYNEQFF. The CDR3, as DNA: TGCGCCAGCAGCCAAGATAGGTCGGGCTCCTACAATGAGCAGTTCTTC.

This chain joins TRBV7-9 and TRBJ2-7, with 12 bases aligning to TRBD1. V was clipped by 5 bases and J by 6 bases; unmatched bases: 8. CDR3 length: 15 amino acids. Germline assignment: CDR1 SEHNR and CDR2 FQNEAQ (reference sequence). The CDR3 DNA is TGTGCCAGCAGCCCGCCGGGACAGGGGGCAATCGAGCAGTACTTC. This translates into CASSPPGQGAIEQYF.

This rearrangement joins TRBV14 to TRBJ2-5, with 12 bases lining up with TRBD2. This CDR3 spans 14 amino acids. With 7 bases clipped from V and 4 bases from J, the junction kept 4 bases outside the gene matches. Germline V gene sequence: CDR1 SGHDN, CDR2 FVKESK. The chain's CDR3 is CASKLAGGRETQYF. For the CDR3, the DNA is TGTGCCAGCAAACTAGCGGGGGGACGAGAGACCCAGTACTTC.

This clone occurred once. At the DNA level, this CDR3 is encoded by other sequences in the same sample as well. As DNA, the CDR3 is TGTGCCAGCAGAGACAGGGGGCTCTACAATGAGCAGTTCTTC. Residues: CASRDRGLYNEQFF. This sequence joins TRBV2 and TRBJ2-1; 10 bases align to TRBD1. J gave up 3 bases and V 6 bases, and 2 bases lay outside the gene matches. Germline CDR1 and CDR2: SNHLY and FYNNEI. The CDR3 sequence is 14 residues long.

This rearrangement joins TRBV5-1 to TRBJ2-7; maybe TRBD2 (5 bases). V lost 0 bases and J lost 4, with 5 bases in between. Germline CDR1 is SGHRS and CDR2 is YFSETQ. This CDR3 has 12 residues. CDR3 sequence: CASSLGGYEQYF. The CDR3 DNA follows: TGCGCCAGCAGCTTGGGAGGGTACGAGCAGTACTTC.

The table lists this clone with a few counts. This chain uses TRBV14 with TRBJ2-7, with D tentatively TRBD2 (6 bases). Deletions cut 4 bases from V and 0 bases from J, with 13 bases between. Germline values: CDR1 SGHDN, CDR2 FVKESK. CDR3 size: 15 residues. CDR3 loop: CASSRTGTFSYEQYF. In DNA form, the CDR3 reads TGTGCCAGCAGCCGTACCGGGACTTTCTCCTACGAGCAGTACTTC.

V gene TRBV10-3 combines with J gene TRBJ2-5; 9 bases agree with TRBD1. J lost 5 bases, V lost 5 bases, and 9 bases had no gene match. CDR3 size: 15 residues. From germline, CDR1 is ENHRY and CDR2 SYGVKD. The CDR3 DNA sequence: TGTGCCATCAGTACCACAGGGGGCTTTACGGAGACCCAGTACTTC. It specifies CAISTTGGFTETQYF.

This chain joins TRBV5-1 and TRBJ2-5; no definite D call. The CDR3 contains 11 residues. Trimming cost V 5 bases and J 2 bases, with 4 bases left between them. Germline loops: CDR1 SGHRS, CDR2 YFSETQ. In DNA form, the CDR3 reads TGCGCCAGCAGGGGGCAAGAGACCCAGTACTTC. Translation: CASRGQETQYF.

V and J are TRBV6-5 and TRBJ2-7, with 13 bases that match TRBD2. This CDR3 has 15 residues. After removal of 5 bases from V and 0 bases from J, the junction contained 1 base not matched to a gene. Germline V gives CDR1 MNHEY, CDR2 SVGAGI. The CDR3 nucleotides are TGTGCCAGCAGTAGACTAGCGGGGGGCTCCTACGAGCAGTACTTC. This codes for CASSRLAGGSYEQYF.

The V gene is TRBV7-2, the J gene TRBJ2-1; 11 bases are a match to TRBD2. CDR1 and CDR2 (germline): SGHTA, FQGNSA. The ends lost 7 bases at V and 9 bases at J; junction bases unmatched: 5. The CDR3 covers 13 residues. The CDR3 spells CASKLAGVGEQFF. The CDR3 region has the DNA TGTGCCAGCAAACTAGCGGGAGTGGGTGAGCAGTTCTTC.

The chain carries TRBV7-2 and TRBJ2-7; 9 bases match TRBD1. Germline CDR1 is SGHTA and CDR2 is FQGNSA. This CDR3 is 13 amino acids long. After removal of 5 bases from V and 6 bases from J, the junction contained 5 bases not matched to a gene. DNA for the CDR3: TGTGCCAGCAGCCGGGACAGGGCGCGCGAGCAGTACTTC. Its translation is CASSRDRAREQYF.

This chain links TRBV28 with TRBJ1-5, with D uncertain. V was trimmed by 8 bases and J by 2 bases, leaving 13 bases between them. CDR1 and CDR2 from the germline V gene are MDHEN and SYDVKM. This CDR3 spans 14 amino acids. DNA of the CDR3: TGTGCCAGCGAAGAAGGGTCTGGCAATCAGCCCCAGCATTTT. It yields the protein CASEEGSGNQPQHF. The full variable domain, completed using reference TRBV28 and TRBJ1-5, is DVKVTQSSRYLVKRTGEKVFLECVQDMDHENMFWYRQDPGLGLRLIYFSYDVKMKEKGDIPEGYSVSREKKERFSLILESASTNQTSMYLCASEEGSGNQPQHFGDGTRLSIL.

This clone was seen once. This chain uses TRBV29-1 with TRBJ1-1; a weak D match, TRBD1 (5 bases). Germline V gives CDR1 SQVTM, CDR2 ANQGSEA. V lost 4 bases and J 3 bases, leaving 12 bases between the germline ends. The CDR3 contains 13 residues. DNA of the CDR3: TGCAGCGTTGGGGGGGATTTGGACACTGAAGCTTTCTTT. Translating it yields CSVGGDLDTEAFF.

The gene calls are TRBV25-1 and TRBJ1-1; TRBD1 matches at 8 bases. With 6 bases clipped from V and 0 bases from J, the junction kept 3 bases outside the gene matches. The CDR3 contains 14 residues. Germline-derived CDR1 and CDR2 are MGHDK and SYGVNS. CDR3 loop: CASSWTGLNTEAFF. The CDR3 DNA follows: TGTGCCAGCAGCTGGACAGGGCTGAACACTGAAGCTTTCTTT.

The chain uses TRBV7-9 and TRBJ1-4; D gene ambiguous. The CDR3 sequence is 15 residues long. V dropped 2 bases and J dropped 8 bases, with 15 bases sitting between them. Germline V gene data show CDR1 as SEHNR and CDR2 as FQNEAQ (reference sequence). The CDR3 region is CASSLTYGSGEKLFF. The CDR3, as DNA: TGTGCCAGCAGCTTAACTTATGGGTCGGGGGAAAAACTGTTTTTT.

V and J are TRBV13 and TRBJ1-1; possibly TRBD1 for D (6 bases). The length of the CDR3 is 15 residues. Germline CDR1 PRHDT, CDR2 FYEKMQ (reference sequence). The germline V and J ends were trimmed by 5 bases and 1 base, with 14 bases remaining between them. CDR3: CASSQRTGPNTEAFF. CDR3 nucleotides: TGTGCCAGCAGCCAAAGAACAGGGCCGAACACTGAAGCTTTCTTT.

A remark on this clone: Other DNA sequences of this sample code for an identical CDR3. The CDR3 here is CASSPPGTDTQYF. Written as DNA, the CDR3 is TGTGCCAGCTCACCTCCCGGCACAGATACGCAGTATTTT. This chain links TRBV18 with TRBJ2-3; D is uncertain. The CDR3 has 13 amino acids. The V end lost 3 bases, the J end lost 1 base, and 5 bases lay between the germline ends. CDR1 is KGHSH and CDR2 is LQKENI in the germline V gene.

This rearrangement joins TRBV30 to TRBJ1-6, with D unclear. Germline CDR1 is GTSNPN and CDR2 is SVGIG (reference sequence). The CDR3 is 17 residues long. V lost 0 bases to trimming and J lost 0 bases, with 12 bases between them. The DNA for the CDR3 is TGTGCCTGGAGTGTAGAAAGGGTCAGCTCCTATAATTCACCCCTCCACTTT. Protein sequence: CAWSVERVSSYNSPLHF.

The chain uses TRBV6-6 and TRBJ1-5; maybe TRBD1 (6 bases). The CDR3 covers 13 residues. CDR1 MNHNY and CDR2 SVGAGI come from the germline V gene (reference sequence). V lost 6 bases to trimming and J lost 2 bases, with 8 bases between them. The CDR3 is CASSPGGNQPQHF. CDR3 sequence (DNA): TGTGCCAGCAGCCCAGGGGGCAATCAGCCCCAGCATTTT.

The rearrangement uses TRBV7-8 and TRBJ1-1; 7 nucleotides match TRBD1. The CDR3 is 13 amino acids. V was clipped by 5 bases and J by 7 bases; unmatched bases: 7. From germline, CDR1 is SGHVS and CDR2 FQNEAQ. The DNA for the CDR3 is TGTGCCAGCAGCGAAACCCGGGACAGTGAAGCTTTCTTT. Translation: CASSETRDSEAFF. Full variable domain (remainder filled in from reference TRBV7-8 and TRBJ1-1): GAGVSQSPRYKVAKRGQDVALRCDPISGHVSLFWYQQALGQGPEFLTYFQNEAQLDKSGLPSDRFFAERPEGSVSTLKIQRTQQEDSAVYLCASSETRDSEAFFGQGTRLTVV.

This chain joins TRBV10-3 and TRBJ2-2; 14 bases line up with TRBD2. This CDR3 contains 16 residues. The ends lost 6 bases at V and 3 bases at J; junction bases unmatched: 3. CDR1 and CDR2 from the germline V gene are ENHRY and SYGVKD. The CDR3 loop reads CAISGLAGGDTGELFF. CDR3 bases: TGTGCCATCAGCGGACTAGCGGGAGGCGACACCGGGGAGCTGTTTTTT.

This clone showed up just once. The chain is built from TRBV10-3 and TRBJ1-6; D is possibly TRBD1 (5 bases). CDR3 length: 16 amino acids. Per the germline V gene, CDR1 is ENHRY and CDR2 is SYGVKD. Between the trimmed V and J ends, which lost 0 bases and 10 bases, there was a span of 16 bases. CDR3 bases: TGTGCCATCAGTGAGTCCGGAACAGAGAGGGGATCACCCCTCCACTTT. Translation gives CAISESGTERGSPLHF.

The chain joins TRBV19 to TRBJ2-1, with no clear D. This CDR3 has 14 residues. V was clipped by 4 bases and J by 3 bases, with 10 bases between them. Germline lookup yields CDR1 LNHDA and CDR2 SQIVND (reference sequence). CDR3 nucleotide sequence: TGTGCCAGTAGTAGATCGGAGATCTACAATGAGCAGTTCTTC. Translating gives CASSRSEIYNEQFF.

This clone was recorded once. V gene TRBV11-2 combines with J gene TRBJ1-6, with D uncertain. CDR1 is SGHAT and CDR2 is FQNNGV in the germline V gene. The CDR3 has 15 residues. Trimming removed 1 base at V and 7 bases at J, with 11 bases between. Here the CDR3 reads CASSLVGNGNSPLHF. The CDR3, as DNA: TGTGCCAGCAGCTTAGTCGGGAACGGGAATTCACCCCTCCACTTT.

This clone was observed a few times. The chain joins TRBV2 to TRBJ1-4; perhaps TRBD1 as D (5 bases). Trimming stripped 2 bases from V and 0 bases from J, with 19 bases between. The CDR3 is made up of 19 amino acids. Germline CDR1 and CDR2: SNHLY and FYNNEI. As DNA, the CDR3 is TGTGCCAGCAGTGAACTAGGAGCAGGGACGGATGCAACTAATGAAAAACTGTTTTTT. Its protein product is CASSELGAGTDATNEKLFF.

The rearrangement links TRBV11-3 to TRBJ2-1; TRBD2 might be the D (6 bases). The CDR3 length is 13 residues. CDR1 and CDR2 (germline): SGHNT, YENEEA. The germline V and J ends were trimmed by 1 base and 13 bases, with 14 bases remaining between them. The CDR3 coding sequence is TGTGCCAGCAGCTTAGTTGGCGGGGCTATTCAGTTCTTC. Its translation is CASSLVGGAIQFF.

This clone was observed a few times. The chain carries TRBV21-1 and TRBJ2-7; the D segment call TRBD2 is taken from the table without a DNA check. TRBV21-1 is designated a pseudogene. This CDR3 is 17 amino acids long. CDR3 sequence reads: CASSKRSPGGSCYEQYF. For the CDR3, the DNA is TGTGCCAGCAGCAAACGTTCCCCTGGCGGGAGTTGCTACGAGCAGTACTTC.

About this clone itself: A junction boundary mismatches the germline segment, possibly from a read error. This chain links TRBV6-5 with TRBJ1-2; D gene unclear. This CDR3 region has 14 residues. Germline V gives CDR1 MNHEY, CDR2 SVGAGI. CDR3 protein: CASSPQRSLYGHTF. DNA of the CDR3: TGTGCCAGCAGCCCTCAAAGGTCCCTCTATGGCCACACCTTC.